These 10 T cell receptor beta chains originate from one sample sequenced in a study of T cells after yellow fever vaccination. TCRdb redid the calling of the 5' RACE reads with MiXCR, one entry per CDR3 protein. The sample lists 200,000 to 300,000 distinct CDR3 sequences, 6.9% occurring once. The sample here was CD4+ T cells sorted from PBMCs, taken 15 days after the yellow fever booster vaccination. The receptors were sampled from a man aged 25 to 40 who received the YFV17D yellow fever vaccine.

This clonotype appeared a few times. V is TRBV4-1 and J is TRBJ2-3; D is uncertain. This CDR3 has 12 amino acids. The germline V gene has CDR1 MGHRA and CDR2 YSYEKL. V was pared by 0 bases and J by 6 bases, with 4 bases between. The CDR3 region is CASSQETDTQYF. The CDR3 nucleotides read TGCGCCAGCAGCCAAGAGACGGATACGCAGTATTTT.

A few counts support this clonotype. This chain joins TRBV10-3 and TRBJ2-6; D is ambiguous. V was trimmed by 6 bases and J by 4 bases, leaving 16 bases between them. The V gene's germline CDR1 is ENHRY and CDR2 SYGVKD. The CDR3 spans 16 residues. CDR3: CAIRNPLSLGANVLTF. The CDR3 region has the DNA TGTGCCATCAGAAATCCCCTTTCTCTGGGGGCCAACGTCCTGACTTTC.

This clonotype was detected a few times. A much larger clone differs from this one at a single base, so this may be a read error. V usage is TRBV12-3 or TRBV12-4 and J usage is TRBJ1-5; a weak D match, TRBD1 (5 bases). Deletions cut 5 bases from V and 7 bases from J, with 18 bases between. This CDR3 spans 15 amino acids. CDR3 coding DNA: TGTGCCAGCAGTCCGGGACCAACGATAAAGCAGCCCCAGCATTTT. Amino acids: CASSPGPTIKQPQHF.

The V and J genes are TRBV28 and TRBJ2-7, with D perhaps matching TRBD1 or TRBD2 (5 bases each). The V end lost 7 bases, the J end lost 4 bases, and 11 bases lay between the germline ends. CDR3 size: 12 residues. CDR1 is MDHEN, CDR2 SYDVKM, per germline. CDR3 sequence: CASTGTRYEQYF. CDR3 sequence (DNA): TGTGCCAGCACCGGGACCCGATACGAGCAGTACTTC. The full variable domain, completed using reference TRBV28 and TRBJ2-7, is DVKVTQSSRYLVKRTGEKVFLECVQDMDHENMFWYRQDPGLGLRLIYFSYDVKMKEKGDIPEGYSVSREKKERFSLILESASTNQTSMYLCASTGTRYEQYFGPGTRLTVT.

This clonotype was found many times. The CDR3 bases are TGCAGCGTGAGGGGTGAGCAGTTCTTC. Amino acids: CSVRGEQFF. The rearrangement uses TRBV29-1 and TRBJ2-1, with D perhaps given as TRBD1 or TRBD2 (5 bases each). The CDR3 length is 9 residues. The germline V gene has CDR1 SQVTM and CDR2 ANQGSEA. V dropped 6 bases and J dropped 9 bases, with 6 bases sitting between them.

The chain recombines TRBV28 with TRBJ1-1; D is undetermined. This CDR3 is 12 amino acids long. The germline V gene encodes CDR1 MDHEN and CDR2 SYDVKM. Trimming took 7 bases from V and 1 from J, leaving 7 bases between them. In DNA, the CDR3 is TGTGCCAGCATGGTTCAGAACACTGAAGCTTTCTTT. Amino acids: CASMVQNTEAFF.

The chain combines TRBV18 with TRBJ2-1, with 14 bases fitting TRBD2. V shed 4 bases, J shed 8 bases, and the junction held 13 bases outside the gene matches. The length of the CDR3 is 18 residues. In germline, CDR1 is KGHSH, CDR2 LQKENI. CDR3 sequence (DNA): TGTGCCAGCTCACTGGCCCCACCGACTAGCGGGAGGGCCGATGAGCAGTTCTTC. It translates to CASSLAPPTSGRADEQFF.

The chain joins TRBV20-1 to TRBJ1-1; 9 positions match TRBD1. J lost 1 base, V lost 1 base, and 4 bases had no gene match. The CDR3 consists of 15 residues. Germline V CDR1 and CDR2: DFQATT, SNEGSKA (reference sequence). The CDR3 nucleotides read TGCAGTGCTAGAGCTGCGGGACAGGGGAACACTGAAGCTTTCTTT. It yields the protein CSARAAGQGNTEAFF.

This clonotype has a count of ten or more. The CDR3 DNA reads as TGTGCCTGGAGTGTGGGGGGCGGCAACGAGCAGTACTTC. Amino acids: CAWSVGGGNEQYF. The V gene is TRBV30, the J gene TRBJ2-7; tentatively, D is TRBD1 or TRBD2 (6 bases each). Trimming stripped 0 bases from V and 5 bases from J, with 11 bases between. This CDR3 region has 13 residues. Per germline, CDR1 GTSNPN and CDR2 SVGIG (reference sequence).

The V call is TRBV20-1, the J call TRBJ2-7; no clear D gene. The CDR3 is 13 amino acids. With 3 bases removed from V and 6 bases from J, the gap between germline ends came to 15 bases. The germline CDR1 and CDR2 sequences are DFQATT and SNEGSKA (reference sequence). The CDR3 DNA reads as TGCAGTGCTAGGAGGCTAGATTTAATCGAGCAGTACTTC. Its translation is CSARRLDLIEQYF.